A selection of T cell receptor beta chains follows, all from one sample in a study of blood T cell repertoires in COVID-19. The assay was immunoSEQ multiplex PCR, and TCRdb's table has in-frame clones only and misses some. The sample shows 40,000 or so clones, 75% to 85% of them seen only once. The source material was peripheral blood. Receptors were obtained from an older man with acute or convalescent COVID-19. Each CDR3 is given with its conserved first and last residue. D genes are given only for firm matches. A clone size is listed for some rows: how often the clone was seen (once, few, many), or a class if it is expanded.

d_call j_call v_call clone_size cdr3_aa cdr3_nt
- TRBJ1-5 TRBV28 few CASSLPRGPQHF TGTGCCAGCAGTTTACCCCGAGGGCCCCAGCATTTT
- TRBJ1-4 TRBV19 - CASSAYRESAEKLFF TGTGCCAGTAGTGCCTACAGGGAGTCGGCTGAAAAACTGTTTTTT
- TRBJ2-4 TRBV6-5 - CATFGGARGKNIQYF TGTGCCACATTCGGAGGGGCGCGGGGCAAAAACATTCAGTACTTC
- TRBJ1-4 TRBV4-2 few CASSQDKDRGLFF TGTGCCAGCAGCCAAGATAAGGACAGAGGACTGTTTTTT
TRBD1 TRBJ1-4 TRBV3-1/TRBV3-2 - CASSRPGQEGEKLFF TGTGCCAGCAGCCGCCCGGGACAGGAGGGTGAAAAACTGTTTTTT
- TRBJ1-1 TRBV28 - CASSTLSGNTEAFF TGTGCCAGCAGTACTCTTAGTGGGAACACTGAAGCTTTCTTT
- TRBJ2-3 TRBV15 few CATSRSLSGTDTQYF TGTGCCACCAGCAGGTCCCTGAGTGGCACAGATACGCAGTATTTT
TRBD1 TRBJ1-2 TRBV18 - CASSPNGQGGSYTF TGTGCCAGCTCGCCCAATGGACAGGGAGGAAGCTACACCTTC
- TRBJ1-6 TRBV27 - CASSRTDYNSPLHF TGTGCCAGCAGCCGGACAGACTATAATTCACCCCTCCACTTT
TRBD1 TRBJ2-7 TRBV5-1 - CASSSGTGGSEQYF TGCGCCAGCAGCTCCGGGACAGGGGGCTCCGAGCAGTACTTC
TRBD2 TRBJ2-1 TRBV12-5 - CASALRTRGSYNEQFF TGTGCTAGTGCCCTTCGGACTAGAGGGTCCTACAATGAGCAGTTCTTC
TRBD1 TRBJ1-1 TRBV6-5 - CASSYAGTGRTEAFF TGTGCCAGCAGTTACGCCGGGACAGGGAGGACTGAAGCTTTCTTT
TRBD1 TRBJ2-7 TRBV7-8 - CASSARDSLYEQYF TGTGCCAGCAGCGCTAGGGACAGCCTCTACGAGCAGTACTTC
- TRBJ1-1 TRBV7-3 few CASSLQGGTEAFF TGTGCCAGCAGCTTACAGGGAGGGACTGAAGCTTTCTTT
- TRBJ1-4 TRBV7-2 - CASSVEGRLNEKLFF TGTGCCAGCAGCGTTGAGGGGAGGCTAAATGAAAAACTGTTTTTT
TRBD2 TRBJ2-2 TRBV9 - CASSTSGSNTGELFF TGTGCCAGCAGCACTAGCGGGAGCAATACCGGGGAGCTGTTTTTT
TRBD2 TRBJ2-1 TRBV9 few CASSPRTSAVNEQFF TGTGCCAGCAGCCCCAGGACTAGCGCTGTCAATGAGCAGTTCTTC
TRBD1 TRBJ1-2 TRBV7-2 - CAAEGQNYGYTF TGTGCGGCAGAGGGACAGAACTATGGCTACACCTTC
- TRBJ2-7 TRBV28 - CASSRGGAYEQYF TGTGCCAGCAGTCGGGGCGGGGCCTACGAGCAGTACTTC
TRBD2 TRBJ2-7 TRBV14 - CASSQYSGSLNEQYF TGTGCCAGCAGCCAGTATAGCGGGAGCCTGAACGAGCAGTACTTC
TRBD2 TRBJ2-7 TRBV14 - CASSQDRGRSGEQYF TGTGCCAGCAGCCAAGATCGCGGGAGATCAGGCGAGCAGTACTTC
TRBD2 TRBJ2-2 TRBV7-3 few CASSLKAGGLGGGELFF TGTGCCAGCAGCTTAAAAGCGGGAGGGCTCGGTGGCGGGGAGCTGTTTTTT